Listed below are T cell receptor beta chains from one sample, sequenced in a study of blood T cell repertoires in COVID-19. Sequencing used immunoSEQ multiplex PCR; TCRdb keeps in-frame clones, though not all of them. The sample carries roughly 180,000 clones, approximately 90% recorded once. The material sequenced was peripheral blood. The receptors stem from a woman aged 25 to 39 with acute or convalescent COVID-19. CDR3s include the opening cysteine and the closing phenylalanine or tryptophan. Fields, in order: J gene, clone size, V gene, D gene, CDR3 DNA, CDR3 protein. The D gene is left open where the match is weak. Clone size is stated in some rows and not others, as once, few, many or a class when expanded.

j_call: TRBJ2-1; clone_size: NA; v_call: TRBV30; d_call: TRBD2; cdr3_nt: TGTGCCTGGGCTAGCGGGAGAGGTGAGCAGTTCTTC; cdr3_aa: CAWASGRGEQFF
j_call: TRBJ2-7; clone_size: once; v_call: TRBV5-8; d_call: NA; cdr3_nt: TGTGCCAGCAGCTTGGATCCAATTCGCGAGTACTTC; cdr3_aa: CASSLDPIREYF
j_call: TRBJ1-2; clone_size: NA; v_call: TRBV7-8; d_call: TRBD1; cdr3_nt: TGTGCCAGCAGCTTAGGGACAGGGGGTTATGGCTACACCTTC; cdr3_aa: CASSLGTGGYGYTF
j_call: TRBJ1-3; clone_size: NA; v_call: TRBV5-1; d_call: TRBD1; cdr3_nt: TGCGCCAGCAGCTGGACAGGTTCGGGAAACACCATATATTTT; cdr3_aa: CASSWTGSGNTIYF
j_call: TRBJ2-5; clone_size: NA; v_call: TRBV29-1; d_call: TRBD1; cdr3_nt: TGCAGCGCCAACCAGGGACAGCGAGAGACCCAGTACTTC; cdr3_aa: CSANQGQRETQYF
j_call: TRBJ2-2; clone_size: NA; v_call: TRBV2; d_call: NA; cdr3_nt: TGTGCCAGCAGTGGGGCCGGCGGGGAGCTGTTTTTT; cdr3_aa: CASSGAGGELFF
j_call: TRBJ1-1; clone_size: NA; v_call: TRBV12-3/TRBV12-4; d_call: NA; cdr3_nt: TGTGCCAGCAGCTCCCCCCGGAGGACTGAAGCTTTCTTT; cdr3_aa: CASSSPRRTEAFF
j_call: TRBJ2-1; clone_size: NA; v_call: TRBV10-2; d_call: NA; cdr3_nt: TGCGCCAGCACCGGGATTTCCTACAATGAGCAGTTCTTC; cdr3_aa: CASTGISYNEQFF
j_call: TRBJ2-3; clone_size: NA; v_call: TRBV2; d_call: NA; cdr3_nt: TGTGCCAGCAGTCCTAGGGGTCGAGGGAGGACGCAGTATTTT; cdr3_aa: CASSPRGRGRTQYF
j_call: TRBJ2-4; clone_size: NA; v_call: TRBV3-1/TRBV3-2; d_call: NA; cdr3_nt: TGTGCCAGCAGCCAAGTCTCCGGGACTTCGGACATTCAGTACTTC; cdr3_aa: CASSQVSGTSDIQYF
j_call: TRBJ2-1; clone_size: NA; v_call: TRBV24-1; d_call: NA; cdr3_nt: TGTGCCACCAGCCTGTACAATGAGCAGTTCTTC; cdr3_aa: CATSLYNEQFF
j_call: TRBJ1-1; clone_size: NA; v_call: TRBV28; d_call: NA; cdr3_nt: TGTGCCAGCAGTCCCCGGGGGGGAGGGAACACTGAAGCTTTCTTT; cdr3_aa: CASSPRGGGNTEAFF
j_call: TRBJ2-1; clone_size: NA; v_call: TRBV6-5; d_call: TRBD2; cdr3_nt: TGTGCCAGCAGTTACTCGTCCGGGACTAGCAATGAGCAGTTCTTC; cdr3_aa: CASSYSSGTSNEQFF
j_call: TRBJ1-2; clone_size: NA; v_call: TRBV6-1; d_call: NA; cdr3_nt: TGTGCCAGCAGTGAAGTTCAGGGTATCTATGGCTACACCTTC; cdr3_aa: CASSEVQGIYGYTF
j_call: TRBJ1-2; clone_size: NA; v_call: TRBV5-4; d_call: TRBD1; cdr3_nt: TGTGCCACCTCTGCGGGACAGGGACTCAACTATGGCTACACCTTC; cdr3_aa: CATSAGQGLNYGYTF
j_call: TRBJ1-5; clone_size: NA; v_call: TRBV30; d_call: NA; cdr3_nt: TGTGCCTGGAGTTATGGCGCCGGGCAGCCCCAGCATTTT; cdr3_aa: CAWSYGAGQPQHF
j_call: TRBJ1-6; clone_size: NA; v_call: TRBV6-1; d_call: NA; cdr3_nt: TGTGCCAGCAGTGCCGTAGGGGCTCGATTAAGTAATTCACCCCTCCACTTT; cdr3_aa: CASSAVGARLSNSPLHF
j_call: TRBJ2-3; clone_size: NA; v_call: TRBV5-1; d_call: TRBD2; cdr3_nt: TGCGCCAGCAGCTTGAGCGGGAGTGGTGTAGATACGCAGTATTTT; cdr3_aa: CASSLSGSGVDTQYF
j_call: TRBJ1-1; clone_size: NA; v_call: TRBV11-2; d_call: NA; cdr3_nt: TGTGCCAGCAGCTTTCAGGGAGGAAACACTGAAGCTTTCTTT; cdr3_aa: CASSFQGGNTEAFF
j_call: TRBJ2-1; clone_size: NA; v_call: TRBV18; d_call: TRBD2; cdr3_nt: TGTGCCAGCTCAATGGGACTAGCGGGTGAGCAGTTCTTC; cdr3_aa: CASSMGLAGEQFF
j_call: TRBJ2-7; clone_size: NA; v_call: TRBV30; d_call: NA; cdr3_nt: TGTGCCTGCACCGCGGTGGACGAGCAGTACTTC; cdr3_aa: CACTAVDEQYF
j_call: TRBJ2-3; clone_size: many; v_call: TRBV6-4; d_call: TRBD2; cdr3_nt: TGTGCCAGCAGTGAATTCTATAGCGGGAGCGGAACAGATACGCAGTATTTT; cdr3_aa: CASSEFYSGSGTDTQYF
j_call: TRBJ1-5; clone_size: once; v_call: TRBV7-9; d_call: NA; cdr3_nt: TGTGCCAGCAGCTCCGCCGGAGGCAATCAGCCCCAGCATTTT; cdr3_aa: CASSSAGGNQPQHF
j_call: TRBJ1-5; clone_size: NA; v_call: TRBV19; d_call: TRBD1; cdr3_nt: TGTGCCAGTTCGGACAGGGGGAGGATTCAGCCCCAGCATTTT; cdr3_aa: CASSDRGRIQPQHF
j_call: TRBJ2-6; clone_size: NA; v_call: TRBV18; d_call: NA; cdr3_nt: TGTGCCAGCTCCTCCGGGACACCGAGCTCTGGGGCCAACGTCCTGACTTTC; cdr3_aa: CASSSGTPSSGANVLTF
j_call: TRBJ2-7; clone_size: NA; v_call: TRBV5-6; d_call: NA; cdr3_nt: TGTGCCAGCAGCTTGGGTCCGGGAACCCTTTCCTACGAGCAGTACTTC; cdr3_aa: CASSLGPGTLSYEQYF
j_call: TRBJ2-3; clone_size: NA; v_call: TRBV13; d_call: NA; cdr3_nt: TGTGCCAGCAGCTTGAGCGGAGCTAGCACAGATACGCAGTATTTT; cdr3_aa: CASSLSGASTDTQYF
j_call: TRBJ1-5; clone_size: NA; v_call: TRBV2; d_call: NA; cdr3_nt: TGTGCCAGCTCAGGGGACAATCAGCCCCAGCATTTT; cdr3_aa: CASSGDNQPQHF
j_call: TRBJ2-1; clone_size: NA; v_call: TRBV2; d_call: TRBD2; cdr3_nt: TGTGCCAGCAAGGGACTAGCGGGAGTTAACAATGAGCAGTTCTTC; cdr3_aa: CASKGLAGVNNEQFF
j_call: TRBJ2-2; clone_size: many; v_call: TRBV4-1; d_call: NA; cdr3_nt: TGCGCCAGCAGCCAAGGGCGGGAGCTGTTTTTT; cdr3_aa: CASSQGRELFF
j_call: TRBJ2-1; clone_size: NA; v_call: TRBV7-9; d_call: NA; cdr3_nt: TGTGCCAGCAGCCGAACAGGGAGCAATGAGCAGTTCTTC; cdr3_aa: CASSRTGSNEQFF
j_call: TRBJ2-7; clone_size: NA; v_call: TRBV5-1; d_call: TRBD1; cdr3_nt: TGCGCCAGCAGCTGGACAGGGTTCAGCTACGAGCAGTACTTC; cdr3_aa: CASSWTGFSYEQYF
j_call: TRBJ1-5; clone_size: NA; v_call: TRBV2; d_call: NA; cdr3_nt: TGTGCCAGCAGTGACGAGAGTCAGCCCCAGCATTTT; cdr3_aa: CASSDESQPQHF
j_call: TRBJ1-6; clone_size: NA; v_call: TRBV28; d_call: NA; cdr3_nt: TGTGCCAGCAGCTCCCAACCCCTGGGGCTGGAACCCCTCCACTTT; cdr3_aa: CASSSQPLGLEPLHF
j_call: TRBJ2-1; clone_size: NA; v_call: TRBV4-2; d_call: TRBD2; cdr3_nt: TGTGCCAGCAGCCAAAGCAGCGGGAGTTGGAATGAGCAGTTCTTC; cdr3_aa: CASSQSSGSWNEQFF
j_call: TRBJ2-5; clone_size: NA; v_call: TRBV5-1; d_call: TRBD1; cdr3_nt: TGCGCCAGCAGCCTGAACCGAGGACAGGGGGCGTACGAGACCCAGTACTTC; cdr3_aa: CASSLNRGQGAYETQYF
j_call: TRBJ2-1; clone_size: NA; v_call: TRBV5-1; d_call: TRBD2; cdr3_nt: TGCGCCAGCAGCTTTAACGGGAGGGAGTACAATGAGCAGTTCTTC; cdr3_aa: CASSFNGREYNEQFF
j_call: TRBJ2-7; clone_size: NA; v_call: TRBV10-2; d_call: TRBD2; cdr3_nt: TGCGCCAGCAGTGAGGAAATAGCGGGAGGGGAGCAGTACTTC; cdr3_aa: CASSEEIAGGEQYF
j_call: TRBJ1-1; clone_size: once; v_call: TRBV18; d_call: NA; cdr3_nt: TGTGCCAGCTCACCGGAGGGTGCGGGGGCGACGCTGCGAGCTTTCTTT; cdr3_aa: CASSPEGAGATLRAFF
j_call: TRBJ2-1; clone_size: NA; v_call: TRBV11-2; d_call: NA; cdr3_nt: TGTGCCAGCAGCTTAGTGGTAGACAATGAGCAGTTCTTC; cdr3_aa: CASSLVVDNEQFF
j_call: TRBJ2-4; clone_size: NA; v_call: TRBV13; d_call: TRBD2; cdr3_nt: TGTGCCAGCAGCAAACTAGCGGGGGGAAACATTCAGTACTTC; cdr3_aa: CASSKLAGGNIQYF
j_call: TRBJ2-3; clone_size: NA; v_call: TRBV3-1/TRBV3-2; d_call: NA; cdr3_nt: TGTGCCAGCAGGCAAGCGAGTAAGCAGTATTTT; cdr3_aa: CASRQASKQYF
j_call: TRBJ2-7; clone_size: once; v_call: TRBV6-5; d_call: NA; cdr3_nt: TGTGCCAGCAAGCGGGACAGGTACTCCTACGAGCAGTACTTC; cdr3_aa: CASKRDRYSYEQYF
j_call: TRBJ2-7; clone_size: NA; v_call: TRBV19; d_call: NA; cdr3_nt: TGTGCCAGTAGTATGAGGGTCGCCGGCTACGAGCAGTACTTC; cdr3_aa: CASSMRVAGYEQYF
j_call: TRBJ1-4; clone_size: NA; v_call: TRBV19; d_call: TRBD1; cdr3_nt: TGTGCCAGTAATACCCCGAACAGGGGGATTGAAAAACTGTTTTTT; cdr3_aa: CASNTPNRGIEKLFF
j_call: TRBJ1-5; clone_size: NA; v_call: TRBV5-5; d_call: NA; cdr3_nt: TGTGCCAGCAGCTTGGGCGGATTCAATCAGCCCCAGCATTTT; cdr3_aa: CASSLGGFNQPQHF
j_call: TRBJ2-7; clone_size: NA; v_call: TRBV5-4; d_call: NA; cdr3_nt: TGTGCCAGCAGCTTGGAAAGGAGCTACGAGCAGTACTTC; cdr3_aa: CASSLERSYEQYF
j_call: TRBJ1-3; clone_size: NA; v_call: TRBV5-4; d_call: NA; cdr3_nt: TGTGCCAGCAGTCGCGGTGGGTCTGGAAACACCATATATTTT; cdr3_aa: CASSRGGSGNTIYF
j_call: TRBJ1-4; clone_size: once; v_call: TRBV5-1; d_call: NA; cdr3_nt: TGCGCCAGCAGCCCGCTGGGACATGGGAATGAAAAACTGTTTTTT; cdr3_aa: CASSPLGHGNEKLFF
j_call: TRBJ2-7; clone_size: NA; v_call: TRBV6-5; d_call: NA; cdr3_nt: TGTGCCAGCACCCCTAAAGGCGGGACCTTTTACGAGCAGTACTTC; cdr3_aa: CASTPKGGTFYEQYF
j_call: TRBJ1-6; clone_size: NA; v_call: TRBV5-6; d_call: TRBD1; cdr3_nt: TGTGCCAGCAGCGGACAGGGTGGCTCACCCCTCCACTTT; cdr3_aa: CASSGQGGSPLHF
j_call: TRBJ2-2; clone_size: NA; v_call: TRBV6-2/TRBV6-3; d_call: NA; cdr3_nt: TGTGCCAGCAGTTACGACTTTTCCGGGGAGCTGTTTTTT; cdr3_aa: CASSYDFSGELFF
j_call: TRBJ2-7; clone_size: NA; v_call: TRBV7-9; d_call: TRBD1; cdr3_nt: TGTGCCAGCAGCCTATTCGGGACAGGCGAGCAGTACTTC; cdr3_aa: CASSLFGTGEQYF
j_call: TRBJ2-3; clone_size: NA; v_call: TRBV5-6; d_call: NA; cdr3_nt: TGTGCCAGCTTGGGGGGAGATTCCACAGATACGCAGTATTTT; cdr3_aa: CASLGGDSTDTQYF
j_call: TRBJ1-3; clone_size: NA; v_call: TRBV6-5; d_call: NA; cdr3_nt: TGTGCCAGCAGTTCCGGTTCCTCTGGAAACACCATATATTTT; cdr3_aa: CASSSGSSGNTIYF